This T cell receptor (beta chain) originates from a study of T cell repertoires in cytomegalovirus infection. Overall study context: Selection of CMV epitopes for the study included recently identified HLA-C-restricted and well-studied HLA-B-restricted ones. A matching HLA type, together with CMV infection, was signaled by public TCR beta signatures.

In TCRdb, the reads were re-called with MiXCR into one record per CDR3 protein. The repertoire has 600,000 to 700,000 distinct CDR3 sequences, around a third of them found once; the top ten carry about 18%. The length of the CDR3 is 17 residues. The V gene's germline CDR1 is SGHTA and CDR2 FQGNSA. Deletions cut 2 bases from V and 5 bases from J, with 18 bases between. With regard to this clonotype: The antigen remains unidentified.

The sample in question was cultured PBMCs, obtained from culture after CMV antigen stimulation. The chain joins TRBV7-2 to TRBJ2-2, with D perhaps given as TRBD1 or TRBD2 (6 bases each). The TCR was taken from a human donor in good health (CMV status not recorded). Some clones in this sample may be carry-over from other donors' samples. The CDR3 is CASSLIGGPKRTGELFF. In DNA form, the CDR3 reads TGTGCCAGCAGCTTAATTGGGGGGCCAAAGAGGACCGGGGAGCTGTTTTTT.